The present T cell receptor (beta chain) was sequenced within a study of T cells in Graves' hyperthyroidism and ophthalmopathy. Study-wide findings and caveats: Most thyroid clonotypes expanded above 0.001 were also detected in blood.

From germline, CDR1 is MDHEN and CDR2 SYDVKM. The V and J ends lost 6 bases and 5 bases, in that order; junction bases with no gene match: 6. CDR3 size: 14 residues. Authors of the study amplified TCR beta CDR3 regions from RNA transcripts. First-round RT-PCR of the TCR CDR3 relied on the HTBI primer set. TCRdb passed the multiplex PCR reads through MiXCR, listing each CDR3 protein once. Among about 200,000 distinct CDR3 sequences listed, less than 20% were seen once. Details on this clonotype: The antigen is unknown.

Hyperthyroidism in the patients, aged 18 to 65, was newly diagnosed and under 2 months in duration. Exclusion of a patient resulted from uncontrolled infection, other autoimmune disease, pregnancy or lactation. This chain links TRBV28 with TRBJ2-1, with 8 bases matching TRBD2. Source material: blood. The clonotype comes from a woman aged 45-65 years with Graves' hyperthyroidism. The CDR3 DNA reads TGTGCCAGCAGGAGCGGGAGTAACAACAATGAGCAGTTCTTC. This codes for CASRSGSNNNEQFF.